These 30 T cell receptor beta chains were all obtained from the same sample, sequenced in a study of T cell clusters in autoimmune cytopenias. TRB rearrangements were amplified by touch-down multiplex PCR with mixed TRB-A/B primers. TCRdb reworked the multiplex PCR reads into one entry per CDR3 protein, no DNA. This table lists under 8,500 distinct CDR3 sequences. Each sample's input was roughly 250 ng genomic DNA, some 34,000 genome equivalents. Sequenced material: peripheral blood. These receptors originate from a human donor with an autoimmune cytopenia or autoimmune hepatitis (not recorded which).

The chain combines TRBV6-1 with TRBJ2-1; TCRdb picks TRBD1, but there is no DNA to check that call. Germline lookup yields CDR1 MNHNS and CDR2 SASEGT. There are 15 residues in the CDR3. This CDR3 is CASSEGLQGGYEQFF.

This clonotype is called medium-sized based on its frequency. V is TRBV6-5 and J is TRBJ2-7; the TCRdb D gene call, TRBD1, has no DNA to confirm it. This CDR3 has 14 amino acids. Germline CDR1 reads MNHEY; CDR2 reads SVGAGI. CDR3 sequence reads: CASSSGHGVYEQYF.

This chain connects TRBV4-1 to TRBJ1-4. The CDR3 totals 14 residues. Germline V gene lookup returns CDR1 MGHRA and CDR2 YSYEKL. The CDR3 reads CASSQVRMTEKLFF.

This sequence joins TRBV20-1 and TRBJ2-3; the D call from TCRdb, TRBD2, cannot be confirmed without DNA. The germline CDR1 and CDR2 sequences are DFQATT and SNEGSKA (reference sequence). This CDR3 is 15 amino acids long. The CDR3 loop is CSARPSGGDTDTQYF.

Judged by frequency, this clonotype is medium-sized. The V call is TRBV13, the J call TRBJ2-3; checking the TCRdb D call of TRBD1 is not possible without DNA. Germline V gene sequence: CDR1 PRHDT, CDR2 FYEKMQ (reference sequence). The CDR3 loop spans 17 amino acids. CDR3 amino acids: CASSPGWGGARTDTQYF.

Judged by frequency, this clonotype is medium-sized. The rearrangement uses TRBV19 and TRBJ2-5; there is no DNA to check the TCRdb D call of TRBD2. CDR3 length equals 14 residues. Germline assignment: CDR1 LNHDA and CDR2 SQIVND (reference sequence). The CDR3 reads CASSEGRASETQYF.

The V call is TRBV5-5, the J call TRBJ1-1. The CDR3 has 13 residues. The germline CDR1 and CDR2 sequences are SGHKS and YYEKEE (reference sequence). The CDR3 sequence is CASSLSRYTEAFF.

This rearrangement joins TRBV27 to TRBJ1-1; TCRdb selects TRBD1, and the lack of DNA leaves this call unchecked. This CDR3 is built from 14 residues. Germline V gene sequence: CDR1 MNHEY, CDR2 SMNVEV (reference sequence). The chain's CDR3 is CASRRLGGETEAFF.

V and J are TRBV6-5 and TRBJ2-5; TCRdb gives TRBD1 as the D gene, but with no DNA this cannot be confirmed. This CDR3 is 15 amino acids long. Germline V gives CDR1 MNHEY, CDR2 SVGAGI. CDR3 loop: CASSYPDSRRETQYF.

This clonotype is classed as medium-sized by frequency. The chain links TRBV29-1 to TRBJ2-1; the D call from TCRdb, TRBD2, cannot be confirmed without DNA. Germline V gene sequence: CDR1 SQVTM, CDR2 ANQGSEA. The CDR3 has 17 residues. CDR3 amino acids: CSGRTRGSQRGLNEQFF.

This chain joins TRBV6-1 and TRBJ2-3; absent DNA, TCRdb's TRBD2 call cannot be checked. The CDR3 extends over 17 amino acids. Germline lookup yields CDR1 MNHNS and CDR2 SASEGT. The CDR3 spells CASSYSSSRVGTDTQYF.

This chain joins TRBV12-3 or TRBV12-4 and TRBJ1-3. The CDR3 spans 14 residues. The CDR3 sequence is CASSRMAGGNTIYF.

This chain connects TRBV6-1 to TRBJ2-3; without DNA, the TCRdb call of TRBD1 cannot be checked. The CDR3 has 13 residues. In germline, CDR1 is MNHNS, CDR2 SASEGT. CDR3 loop: CAIRDRVIDTQYF.

CDR3 region: CASSPPTGNYGYTF. This chain joins TRBV6-5 and TRBJ1-2; the TRBD1 assignment by TCRdb is unverifiable without DNA. The CDR3 loop spans 14 amino acids. CDR1 and CDR2 (germline): MNHEY, SVGAGI.

This clonotype shows up as medium-sized by frequency. This chain joins TRBV6-5 and TRBJ1-2; TCRdb calls TRBD1, which cannot be checked without DNA. Germline CDR1 reads MNHEY; CDR2 reads SVGAGI. The CDR3 spans 12 residues. CDR3 residues: CASTNTGYGYTF.

This clonotype shows up as medium-sized by frequency. V is TRBV30 and J is TRBJ2-6; TCRdb picks TRBD1, but there is no DNA to check that call. Germline loops: CDR1 GTSNPN, CDR2 SVGIG (reference sequence). The CDR3 contains 15 residues. The CDR3 sequence is CAWSWQGVGANVLTF.

J is TRBJ1-2 and V is TRBV6-5; TCRdb outputs TRBD1, but without DNA this stays unchecked. The germline V gene has CDR1 MNHEY and CDR2 SVGAGI. This CDR3 region has 12 residues. This CDR3 reads CASSRDSYGYTF.

According to its frequency, this clonotype is medium-sized. V is TRBV19 and J is TRBJ1-3; no DNA is available, so the TRBD1 call from TCRdb remains unchecked. There are 16 residues in the CDR3. Looked up from germline, CDR1 is LNHDA and CDR2 is SQIVND (reference sequence). The CDR3 sequence: CASSIVQGARGNTIYF.

This clonotype shows up as medium-sized by frequency. The chain links TRBV27 to TRBJ2-7; TCRdb's D call of TRBD1 is untestable without DNA. This CDR3 region has 16 residues. Germline assignment: CDR1 MNHEY and CDR2 SMNVEV (reference sequence). Here the CDR3 reads CASSPPPTGPSYEQYF.

V and J are TRBV14 and TRBJ2-3; the D call of TRBD2 rests on TCRdb alone, since no DNA is present to check it. The CDR3 totals 18 residues. Germline V lookup: CDR1 SGHDN, CDR2 FVKESK. CDR3 protein: CASSQDMSGQRREDTQYF.

Considering frequency, this clonotype is medium-sized. V is TRBV5-6 and J is TRBJ2-6; TCRdb's D call of TRBD2 is untestable without DNA. Germline V gene lookup returns CDR1 SGHDT and CDR2 YYEEEE. There are 18 residues in the CDR3. CDR3 sequence reads: CASSLTQGRMRGANVLTF.

V and J are TRBV27 and TRBJ1-1; TCRdb's D call, TRBD1, is unchecked because there is no DNA. The CDR3 spans 14 residues. CDR1 and CDR2 (germline): MNHEY, SMNVEV (reference sequence). The CDR3 is CASSPQGQNTEAFF.

This chain connects TRBV7-2 to TRBJ2-5. The CDR3 is 13 amino acids. The germline CDR1 and CDR2 sequences are SGHTA and FQGNSA. This CDR3 is CASSLSLEETQYF.

The chain joins TRBV5-6 to TRBJ1-2; TCRdb's D call, TRBD1, is unchecked because there is no DNA. CDR3 size: 14 residues. The germline V gene has CDR1 SGHDT and CDR2 YYEEEE. This chain's CDR3 is CASSSQGAWYGYTF.

Judged by frequency, this clonotype is medium-sized. CDR3 amino acids: CASTSRVGKLFF. The chain couples TRBV6-5 to TRBJ1-4. This CDR3 has 12 residues. Germline CDR1 MNHEY, CDR2 SVGAGI.

The chain uses TRBV10-1 and TRBJ2-1; TCRdb designates TRBD2, a call that cannot be tested without DNA. The CDR3 runs to 13 residues. Germline assignment: CDR1 WNHNN and CDR2 SYGVQD (reference sequence). The chain's CDR3 is CASSGLAGDEQFF.

This chain connects TRBV12-3 or TRBV12-4 to TRBJ1-1; the TRBD1 assignment by TCRdb is unverifiable without DNA. The CDR3 has 18 amino acids. The CDR3 protein is CASSPRPLRGGAGTEAFF.

This chain connects TRBV7-6 to TRBJ1-1; TCRdb proposes TRBD1, but this gene call is untestable without DNA. This CDR3 is built from 15 residues. Germline CDR1 reads SGHVS; CDR2 reads FNYEAQ. Here the CDR3 reads CASSLDGQGYTEAFF.

J is TRBJ2-1 and V is TRBV14; checking the TCRdb D call of TRBD2 is not possible without DNA. The germline CDR1 and CDR2 sequences are SGHDN and FVKESK. The CDR3 is 13 amino acids. The CDR3: CASSLLDSDEQFF.

The genes are TRBV20-1 and TRBJ2-5; TCRdb returns TRBD1, unconfirmable since there is no DNA. The CDR3 runs to 13 residues. Looked up from germline, CDR1 is DFQATT and CDR2 is SNEGSKA (reference sequence). The CDR3 loop reads CSAPLDPEETQYF.